The entry below gives a single T cell receptor (beta chain) sequence along with its context. Its target is not known. Trimming shortened V by 2 bases and J by 11 bases, and 19 bases separated the two germline ends. Germline V CDR1 and CDR2: SGDLS, YYNGEE. There are 14 residues in the CDR3. Once extracted for a subset, genomic DNA was divided evenly among several immunoSEQ plates. The table came from immunoSEQ multiplex PCR; TCRdb's copy has only in-frame clones and leaves some out. The sample carries roughly 2,000,000 clones, 93% recorded once. CD45RO-negative, CCR7-positively selected cells formed the naive CD8 fraction, excluding terminally differentiated effector memory CD45RA+ cells. This specimen belongs to a study of shared clonotypes between healthy human individuals. Study results and caveats: A generally larger estimated richness was seen in naive subsets than in memory subsets. Measured sharing among donors was expected to vary with sequencing depth. Four donors shared about 5% of their naive CD4 clonotypes.

This receptor was identified in a man in his late teens or twenties in good health. Some clones in this sample may be carry-over from other donors' samples. Sequenced: naive CD8+ T cells from PBMCs. The J gene is TRBJ2-5, the V gene TRBV9; D remains ambiguous. As DNA, the CDR3 is TGTGCCAGCAGCGTCGAGCCATCTCCCTCTGAGCAGTACTTC. This sequence encodes CASSVEPSPSEQYF.